This T cell receptor (beta chain) was sequenced in a study of PD-1 blockade in classical Hodgkin lymphoma. Overall study context: The nivolumab dose that patients received was 3 mg/kg, given intravenously every 2 weeks.

Germline V gene sequence: CDR1 SQVTM, CDR2 ANQGSEA. With V trimmed by 4 bases and J by 5 bases, 6 bases remained unmatched. CDR3 size: 14 residues. Some clones are missing from TCRdb's copy, which holds only in-frame ones; the method was immunoSEQ multiplex PCR. The table shows about 26,000 clones, with over 60% occurring only once. This clone qualifies as medium-sized. The antigen is not known. All patients relapsed after autologous stem cell transplantation, and brentuximab vedotin exposure varied. When best responses were assessed, they were complete response, partial response or progressive disease. Study findings and constraints: Those starting nivolumab under 1 year post-ASCT were excluded.

The sequence derives from a human donor with classical Hodgkin lymphoma. The sample consisted of peripheral blood mononuclear cells (PBMCs), taken before the second cycle of nivolumab. This chain links TRBV29-1 with TRBJ1-2, with TRBD1 matching over 11 bases. This chain's CDR3 is CSVVGQGVLYGYTF. The DNA for the CDR3 is TGCAGCGTTGTGGGACAGGGGGTTCTTTATGGCTACACCTTC.